This T cell receptor (beta chain) emerged from a study of cytomegalovirus exposure and HLA in healthy donors. Overall study results and limits: Within an earlier analysis, most TCR beta V segments proved productive either about 87% or about 30% of the time.

The PCR had 60 Vbeta and 13 Jbeta primers. In the authors' workflow: Some 80 million unique TCR beta chains, about 12 million shared, were counted in a later analysis. Clones were read by immunoSEQ multiplex PCR, and TCRdb kept only the in-frame ones, dropping some. The V and J calls and clone size come from that table; D and trimming were worked out from the DNA. The sample yields 150,000 to 200,000 clones, approximately 77% seen once. This clone has a single count. Its antigen is unidentified. The germline CDR1 and CDR2 sequences are SGHRS and YFSETQ. CDR3 length: 13 residues. The V gene lost 0 bases and the J gene lost 5 bases, with 8 bases spanning the gap.

Sequenced: PBMCs. The gene calls are TRBV5-1 and TRBJ1-1; D unresolved. This TCR was sampled from a male donor in good health and CMV-seropositive. CDR3 protein: CASSLGGGTEAFF. The DNA for the CDR3 is TGCGCCAGCAGCTTGGGTGGAGGGACTGAAGCTTTCTTT.